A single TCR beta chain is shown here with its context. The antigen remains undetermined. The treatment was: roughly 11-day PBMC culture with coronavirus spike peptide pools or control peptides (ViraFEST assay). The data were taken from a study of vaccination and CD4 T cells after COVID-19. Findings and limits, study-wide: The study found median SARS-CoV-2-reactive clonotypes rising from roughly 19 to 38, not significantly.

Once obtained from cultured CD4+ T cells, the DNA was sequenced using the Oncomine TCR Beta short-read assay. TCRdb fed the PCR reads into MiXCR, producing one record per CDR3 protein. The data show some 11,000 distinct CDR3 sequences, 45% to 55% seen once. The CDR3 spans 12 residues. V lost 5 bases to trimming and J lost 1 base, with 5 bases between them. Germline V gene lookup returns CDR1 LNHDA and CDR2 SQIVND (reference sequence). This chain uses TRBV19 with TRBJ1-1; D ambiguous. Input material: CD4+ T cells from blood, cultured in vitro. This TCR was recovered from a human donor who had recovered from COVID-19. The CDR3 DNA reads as TGTGCCAGTAGTGGGCAGAACACTGAAGCTTTCTTT. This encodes CASSGQNTEAFF.